This T cell receptor (beta chain) originates from a study of cytomegalovirus exposure and HLA in healthy donors. The PCR ran on 60 Vbeta and 13 Jbeta primers. Assay: immunoSEQ multiplex PCR; the TCRdb copy retains only in-frame clones and omits some. The sample records some 180,000 clones, roughly 77% being singletons. CDR1 is GTSNPN and CDR2 is SVGIG in the germline V gene (reference sequence). The V and J ends lost 3 bases and 8 bases respectively, with 11 bases between them. This CDR3 contains 13 residues. This clonotype originated in a woman in her thirties in good health and CMV-seropositive. Sequencing used PBMCs. The rearrangement links TRBV30 to TRBJ1-6; D not certain. CDR3 loop: CAWRSMEYSPLHF. CDR3 bases: TGTGCCTGGAGGAGTATGGAGTATTCACCCCTCCACTTT.